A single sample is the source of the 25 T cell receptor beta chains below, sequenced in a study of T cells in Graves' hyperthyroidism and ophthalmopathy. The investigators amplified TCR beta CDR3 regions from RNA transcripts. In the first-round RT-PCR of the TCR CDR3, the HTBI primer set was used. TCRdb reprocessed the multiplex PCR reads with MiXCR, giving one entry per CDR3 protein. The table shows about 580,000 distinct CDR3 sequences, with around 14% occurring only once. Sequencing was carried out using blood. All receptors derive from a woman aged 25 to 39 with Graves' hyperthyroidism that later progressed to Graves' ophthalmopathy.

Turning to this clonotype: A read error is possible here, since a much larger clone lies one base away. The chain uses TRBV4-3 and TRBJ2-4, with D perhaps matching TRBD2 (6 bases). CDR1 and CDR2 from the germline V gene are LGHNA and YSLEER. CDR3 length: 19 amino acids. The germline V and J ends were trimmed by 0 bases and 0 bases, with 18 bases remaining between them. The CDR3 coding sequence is TGCGCCAGCAGCCAAGACGGGACTGGGGAGGCTCTAGCCAAAAACATTCAGTACTTC. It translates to CASSQDGTGEALAKNIQYF.

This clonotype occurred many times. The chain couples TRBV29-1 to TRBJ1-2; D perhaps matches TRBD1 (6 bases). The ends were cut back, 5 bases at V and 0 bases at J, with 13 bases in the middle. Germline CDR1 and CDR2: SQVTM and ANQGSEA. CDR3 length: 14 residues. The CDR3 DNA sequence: TGCAGCGTTTCCGCAGGGGCCTCTAACTATGGCTACACCTTC. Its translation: CSVSAGASNYGYTF. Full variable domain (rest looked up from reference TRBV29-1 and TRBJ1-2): SAVISQKPSRDICQRGTSLTIQCQVDSQVTMMFWYRQQPGQSLTLIATANQGSEATYESGFVIDKFPISRPNLTFSTLTVSNMSPEDSSIYLCSVSAGASNYGYTFGSGTRLTVV.

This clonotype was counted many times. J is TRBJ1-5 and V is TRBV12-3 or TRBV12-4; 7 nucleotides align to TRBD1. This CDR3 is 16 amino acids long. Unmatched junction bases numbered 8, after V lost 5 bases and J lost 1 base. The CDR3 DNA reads TGTGCCAGCAGTAAGACAGGGAAATGGAGCAATCAGCCCCAGCATTTT. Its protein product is CASSKTGKWSNQPQHF.

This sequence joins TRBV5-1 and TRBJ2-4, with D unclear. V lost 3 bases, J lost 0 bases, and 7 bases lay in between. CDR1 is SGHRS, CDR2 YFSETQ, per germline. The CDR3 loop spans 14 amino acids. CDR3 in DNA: TGCGCCAGCAGCTCATCCTTAGCCAAAAACATTCAGTACTTC. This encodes CASSSSLAKNIQYF.

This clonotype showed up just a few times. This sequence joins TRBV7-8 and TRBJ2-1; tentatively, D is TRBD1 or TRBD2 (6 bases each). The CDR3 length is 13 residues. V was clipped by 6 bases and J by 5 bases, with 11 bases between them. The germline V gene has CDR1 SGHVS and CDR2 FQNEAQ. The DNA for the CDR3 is TGTGCCAGCAGAGGAGGGGGGAACAATGAGCAGTTCTTC. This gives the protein CASRGGGNNEQFF.

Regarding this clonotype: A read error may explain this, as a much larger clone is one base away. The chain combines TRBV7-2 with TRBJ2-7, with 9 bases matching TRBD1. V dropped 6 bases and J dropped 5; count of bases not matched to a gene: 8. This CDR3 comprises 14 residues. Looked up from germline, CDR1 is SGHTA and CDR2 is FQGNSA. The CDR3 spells CASRGGTGRNEQYF. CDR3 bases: TGTGCCAGCAGGGGCGGGACAGGGCGTAACGAGCAGTACTTC.

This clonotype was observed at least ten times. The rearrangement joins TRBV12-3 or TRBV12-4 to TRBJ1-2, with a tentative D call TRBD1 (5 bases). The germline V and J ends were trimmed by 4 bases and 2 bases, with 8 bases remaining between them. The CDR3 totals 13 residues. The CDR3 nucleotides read TGTGCCAGCAGTTCGGACATCAACTATGGCTACACCTTC. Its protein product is CASSSDINYGYTF.

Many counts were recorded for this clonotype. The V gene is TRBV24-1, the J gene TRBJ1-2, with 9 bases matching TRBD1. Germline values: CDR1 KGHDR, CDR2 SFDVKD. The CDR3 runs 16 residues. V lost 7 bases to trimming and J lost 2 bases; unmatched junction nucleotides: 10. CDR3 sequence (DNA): TGTGCCACCAGCCCAACCCCTACAGGGGGCAACTATGGCTACACCTTC. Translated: CATSPTPTGGNYGYTF.

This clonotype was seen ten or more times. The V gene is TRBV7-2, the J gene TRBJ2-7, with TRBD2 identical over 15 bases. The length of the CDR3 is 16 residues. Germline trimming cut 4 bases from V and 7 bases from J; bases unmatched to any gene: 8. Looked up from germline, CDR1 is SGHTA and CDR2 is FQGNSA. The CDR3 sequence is CASSYGLAGGPGEQYF. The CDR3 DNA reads TGTGCCAGCAGCTACGGACTAGCGGGAGGGCCGGGGGAGCAGTACTTC.

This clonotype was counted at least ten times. CDR3 sequence: CASSQVGELFF. For the CDR3, the DNA is TGTGCCAGCAGCCAAGTGGGGGAGCTGTTTTTT. This chain connects TRBV3-1 to TRBJ2-2; D unclear. The V end lost 1 base, the J end lost 8 bases, and 2 bases lay between the germline ends. The CDR3 spans 11 residues. Per the germline V gene, CDR1 is LGHDT and CDR2 is YNNKEL (reference sequence).

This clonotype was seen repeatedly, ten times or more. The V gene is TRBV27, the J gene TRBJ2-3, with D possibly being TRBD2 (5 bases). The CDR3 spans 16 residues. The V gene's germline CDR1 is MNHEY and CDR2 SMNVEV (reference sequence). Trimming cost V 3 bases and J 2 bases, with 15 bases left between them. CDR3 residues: CASSFRENSNTDTQYF. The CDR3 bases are TGTGCCAGCAGTTTTAGGGAGAACTCGAACACAGATACGCAGTATTTT.

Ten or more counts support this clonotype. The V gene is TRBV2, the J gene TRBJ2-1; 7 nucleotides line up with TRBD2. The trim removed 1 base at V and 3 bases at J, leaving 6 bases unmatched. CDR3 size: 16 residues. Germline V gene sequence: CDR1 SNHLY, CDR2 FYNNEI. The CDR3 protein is CASSEDTAGVYNEQFF. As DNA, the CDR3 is TGTGCCAGCAGTGAAGATACGGCGGGAGTCTACAATGAGCAGTTCTTC.

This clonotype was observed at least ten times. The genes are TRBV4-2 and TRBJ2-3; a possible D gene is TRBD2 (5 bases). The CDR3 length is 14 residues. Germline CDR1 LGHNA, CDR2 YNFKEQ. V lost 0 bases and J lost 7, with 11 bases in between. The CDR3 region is CASSQEGEENTQYF. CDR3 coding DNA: TGTGCCAGCAGCCAAGAGGGAGAGGAGAATACGCAGTATTTT.

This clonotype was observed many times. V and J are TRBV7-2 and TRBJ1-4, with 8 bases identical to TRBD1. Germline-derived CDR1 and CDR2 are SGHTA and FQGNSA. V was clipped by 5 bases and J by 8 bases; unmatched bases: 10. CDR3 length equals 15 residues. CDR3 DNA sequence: TGTGCCAGCAGCGTACGACAGGGGTTATTAGAAAAACTGTTTTTT. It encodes CASSVRQGLLEKLFF.

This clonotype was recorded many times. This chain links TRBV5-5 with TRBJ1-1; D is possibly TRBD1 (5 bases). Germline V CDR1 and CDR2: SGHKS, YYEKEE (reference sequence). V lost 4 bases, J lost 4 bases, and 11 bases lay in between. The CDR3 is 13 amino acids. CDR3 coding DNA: TGTGCCAGCAGCGGGGGGTGGGGCACTGAAGCTTTCTTT. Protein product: CASSGGWGTEAFF.

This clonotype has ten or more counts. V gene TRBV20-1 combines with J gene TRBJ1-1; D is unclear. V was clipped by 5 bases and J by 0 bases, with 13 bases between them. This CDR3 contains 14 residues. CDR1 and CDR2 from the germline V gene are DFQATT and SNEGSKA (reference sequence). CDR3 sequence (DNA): TGCAGTGCTTCAGACTCCTCCATGAACACTGAAGCTTTCTTT. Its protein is CSASDSSMNTEAFF.

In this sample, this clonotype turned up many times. Here the CDR3 reads CASSEGETYEQYF. CDR3 nucleotide sequence: TGTGCCAGCAGTGAAGGTGAAACCTACGAGCAGTACTTC. The chain recombines TRBV2 with TRBJ2-7; D not resolved. The CDR3 sequence is 13 residues long. Trimming removed 1 base at V and 2 bases at J, with 6 bases between. CDR1 SNHLY and CDR2 FYNNEI come from the germline V gene.

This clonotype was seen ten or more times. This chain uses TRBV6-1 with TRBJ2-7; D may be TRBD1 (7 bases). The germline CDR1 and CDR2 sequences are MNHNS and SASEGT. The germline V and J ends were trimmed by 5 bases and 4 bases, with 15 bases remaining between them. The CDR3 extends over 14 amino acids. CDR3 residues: CASSPAGGRYEQYF. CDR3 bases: TGTGCCAGCAGTCCCGCAGGGGGGAGATACGAGCAGTACTTC.

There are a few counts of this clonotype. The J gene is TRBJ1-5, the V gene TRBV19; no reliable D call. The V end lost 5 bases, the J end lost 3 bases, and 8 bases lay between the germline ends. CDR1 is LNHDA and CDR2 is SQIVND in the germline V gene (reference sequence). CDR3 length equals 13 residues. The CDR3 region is CASSDTNNQPQHF. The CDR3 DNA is TGTGCCAGTAGTGATACAAACAATCAGCCCCAGCATTTT.

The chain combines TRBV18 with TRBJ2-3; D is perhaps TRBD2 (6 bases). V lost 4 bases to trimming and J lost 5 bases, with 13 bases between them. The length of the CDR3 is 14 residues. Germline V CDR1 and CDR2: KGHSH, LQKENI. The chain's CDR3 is CASSHVREKDTQYF. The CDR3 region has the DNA TGTGCCAGCTCACATGTCCGGGAGAAAGATACGCAGTATTTT.

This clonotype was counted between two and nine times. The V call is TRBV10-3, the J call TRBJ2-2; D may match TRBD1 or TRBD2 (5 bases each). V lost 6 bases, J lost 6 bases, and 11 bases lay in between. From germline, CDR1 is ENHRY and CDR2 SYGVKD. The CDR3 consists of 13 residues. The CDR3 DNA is TGTGCCATCAGGAACCGGGACCCCGGGGAGCTGTTTTTT. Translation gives CAIRNRDPGELFF.

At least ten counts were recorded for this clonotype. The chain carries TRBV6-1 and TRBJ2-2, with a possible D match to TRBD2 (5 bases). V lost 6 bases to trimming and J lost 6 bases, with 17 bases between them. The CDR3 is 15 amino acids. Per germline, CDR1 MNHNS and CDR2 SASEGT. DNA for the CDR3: TGTGCCAGCAGATCCAGCGGTTCGGTACCCGGGGAGCTGTTTTTT. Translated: CASRSSGSVPGELFF.

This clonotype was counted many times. CDR3 coding DNA: TGTGCCAGCAGCGTAGAAGGACTAGCCACCTACGAGCAGTACTTC. As protein: CASSVEGLATYEQYF. The genes are TRBV9 and TRBJ2-7, with 8 positions matching TRBD2. The germline V gene encodes CDR1 SGDLS and CDR2 YYNGEE. V lost 0 bases to trimming and J lost 2 bases; unmatched junction nucleotides: 4. The CDR3 covers 15 residues.

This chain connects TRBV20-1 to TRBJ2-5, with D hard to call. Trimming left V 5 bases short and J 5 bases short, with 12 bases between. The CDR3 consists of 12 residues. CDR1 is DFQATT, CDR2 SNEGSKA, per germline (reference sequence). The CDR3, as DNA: TGCAGTGCTGGGGATCACTCGGAGACCCAGTACTTC. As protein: CSAGDHSETQYF.

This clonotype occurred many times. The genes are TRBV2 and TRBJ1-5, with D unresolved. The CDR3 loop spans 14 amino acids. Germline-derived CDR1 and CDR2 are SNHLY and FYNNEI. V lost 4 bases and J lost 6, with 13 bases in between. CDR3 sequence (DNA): TGTGCCAGCAGTGGGGTGGGAAGGCGTCAGCCCCAGCATTTT. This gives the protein CASSGVGRRQPQHF.